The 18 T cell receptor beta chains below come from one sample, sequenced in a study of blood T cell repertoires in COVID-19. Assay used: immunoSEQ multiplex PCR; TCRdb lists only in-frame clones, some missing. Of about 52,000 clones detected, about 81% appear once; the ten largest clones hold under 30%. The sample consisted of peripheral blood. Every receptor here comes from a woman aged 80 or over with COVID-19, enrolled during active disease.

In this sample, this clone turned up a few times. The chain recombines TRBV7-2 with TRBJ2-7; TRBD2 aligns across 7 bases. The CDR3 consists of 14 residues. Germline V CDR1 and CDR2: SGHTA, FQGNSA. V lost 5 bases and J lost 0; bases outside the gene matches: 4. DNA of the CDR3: TGTGCCAGCAGCGAAACTAGCGCCTCCTACGAGCAGTACTTC. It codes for CASSETSASYEQYF.

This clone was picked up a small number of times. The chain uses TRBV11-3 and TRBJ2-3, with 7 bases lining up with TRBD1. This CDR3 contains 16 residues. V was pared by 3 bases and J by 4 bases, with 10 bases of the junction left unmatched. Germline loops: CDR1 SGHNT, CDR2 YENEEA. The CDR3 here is CASSLRDSQGPDTQYF. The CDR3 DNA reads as TGTGCCAGCAGCTTGAGGGACAGTCAAGGGCCAGATACGCAGTATTTT.

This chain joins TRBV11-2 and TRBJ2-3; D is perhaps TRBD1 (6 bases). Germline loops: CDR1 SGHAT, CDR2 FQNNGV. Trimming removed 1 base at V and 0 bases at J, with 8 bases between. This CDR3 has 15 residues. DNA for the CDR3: TGTGCCAGCAGCTTAGTAAGGGGGAGCACAGATACGCAGTATTTT. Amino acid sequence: CASSLVRGSTDTQYF.

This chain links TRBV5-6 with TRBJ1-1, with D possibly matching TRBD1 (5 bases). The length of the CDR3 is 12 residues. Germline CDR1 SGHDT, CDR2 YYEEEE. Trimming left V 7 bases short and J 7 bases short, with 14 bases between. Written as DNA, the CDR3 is TGTGCCAGCGTGGGGCTCGGGCGTGAAGCTTTCTTT. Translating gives CASVGLGREAFF.

The CDR3: CASSPGTFPYEQYF. The CDR3 bases are TGTGCCAGCAGCCCCGGGACTTTTCCCTACGAGCAGTACTTC. This chain uses TRBV4-2 with TRBJ2-7; TRBD2 is a possible D gene (6 bases). CDR1 is LGHNA, CDR2 YNFKEQ, per germline. V was trimmed by 4 bases and J by 2 bases, leaving 12 bases between them. This CDR3 is built from 14 residues.

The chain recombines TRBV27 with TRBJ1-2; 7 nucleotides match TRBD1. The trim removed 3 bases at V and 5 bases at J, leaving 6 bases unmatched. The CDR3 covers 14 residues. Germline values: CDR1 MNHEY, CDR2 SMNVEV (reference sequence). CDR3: CASSLQAGGYGYTF. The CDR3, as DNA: TGTGCCAGCAGTTTGCAGGCAGGGGGTTATGGCTACACCTTC.

CDR3: CASSLMGQGASNSPLHF. CDR3 sequence (DNA): TGTGCCAGCAGTTTAATGGGACAGGGGGCTTCTAATTCACCCCTCCACTTT. V gene TRBV27 combines with J gene TRBJ1-6; 12 nucleotides match TRBD1. V lost 2 bases, J lost 6 bases, and 5 bases stayed unmatched. The CDR3 loop spans 17 amino acids. Germline loops: CDR1 MNHEY, CDR2 SMNVEV (reference sequence).

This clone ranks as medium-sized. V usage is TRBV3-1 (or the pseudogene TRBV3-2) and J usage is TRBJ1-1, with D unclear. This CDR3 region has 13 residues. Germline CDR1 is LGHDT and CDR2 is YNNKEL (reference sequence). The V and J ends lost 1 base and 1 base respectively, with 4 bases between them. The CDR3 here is CASSQAGNTEAFF. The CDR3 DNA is TGTGCCAGCAGCCAAGCCGGGAACACTGAAGCTTTCTTT.

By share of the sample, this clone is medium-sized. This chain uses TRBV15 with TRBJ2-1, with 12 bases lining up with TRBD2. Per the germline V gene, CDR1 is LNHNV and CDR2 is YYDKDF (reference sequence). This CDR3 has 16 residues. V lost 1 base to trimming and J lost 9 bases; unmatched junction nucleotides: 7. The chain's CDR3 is CATSRGIGTSGFEQFF. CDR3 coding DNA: TGTGCCACCAGCAGAGGGATTGGGACTAGCGGGTTTGAGCAGTTCTTC.

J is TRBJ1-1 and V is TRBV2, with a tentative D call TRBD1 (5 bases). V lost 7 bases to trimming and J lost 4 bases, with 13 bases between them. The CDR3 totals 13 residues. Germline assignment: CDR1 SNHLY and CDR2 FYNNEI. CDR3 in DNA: TGTGCCAGCAACCCAGGGCATAGCACTGAAGCTTTCTTT. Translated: CASNPGHSTEAFF.

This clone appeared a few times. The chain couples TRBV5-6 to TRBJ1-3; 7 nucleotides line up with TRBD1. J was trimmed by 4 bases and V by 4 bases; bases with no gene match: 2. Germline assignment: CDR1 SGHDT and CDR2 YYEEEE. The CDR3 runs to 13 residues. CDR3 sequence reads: CASSAGQGNTIYF. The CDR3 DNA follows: TGTGCCAGCAGCGCGGGACAGGGAAACACCATATATTTT.

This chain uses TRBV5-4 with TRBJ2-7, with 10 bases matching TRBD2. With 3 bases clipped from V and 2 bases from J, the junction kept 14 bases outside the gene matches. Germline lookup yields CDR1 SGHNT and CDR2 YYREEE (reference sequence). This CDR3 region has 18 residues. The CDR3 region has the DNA TGTGCCAGCAGCTCGGCCAACGGTTTAGCGGGAGGAACCTACGAGCAGTACTTC. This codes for CASSSANGLAGGTYEQYF.

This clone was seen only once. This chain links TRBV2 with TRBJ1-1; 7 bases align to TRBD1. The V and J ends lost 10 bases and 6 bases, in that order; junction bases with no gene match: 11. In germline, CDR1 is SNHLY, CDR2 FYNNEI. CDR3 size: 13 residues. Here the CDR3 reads CATRRGWDAEAFF. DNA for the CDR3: TGTGCCACCCGCAGGGGGTGGGACGCTGAAGCTTTCTTT. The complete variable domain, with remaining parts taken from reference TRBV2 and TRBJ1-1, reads EPEVTQTPSHQVTQMGQEVILRCVPISNHLYFYWYRQILGQKVEFLVSFYNNEISEKSEIFDDQFSVERPDGSNFTLKIRSTKLEDSAMYFCATRRGWDAEAFFGQGTRLTVV.

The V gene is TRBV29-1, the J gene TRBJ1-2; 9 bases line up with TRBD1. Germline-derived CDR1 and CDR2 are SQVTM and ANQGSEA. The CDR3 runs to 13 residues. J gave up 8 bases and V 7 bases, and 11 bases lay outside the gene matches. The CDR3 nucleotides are TGCAGCGCCCTGACAGGGGGGAAGGTGGGCTACACCTTC. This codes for CSALTGGKVGYTF.

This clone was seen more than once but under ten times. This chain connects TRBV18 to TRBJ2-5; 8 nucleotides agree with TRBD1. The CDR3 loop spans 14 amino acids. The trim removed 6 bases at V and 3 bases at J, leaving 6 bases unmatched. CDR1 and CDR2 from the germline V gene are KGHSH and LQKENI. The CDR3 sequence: CASSLETGEETQYF. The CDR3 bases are TGTGCCAGCTCTCTTGAGACAGGGGAAGAGACCCAGTACTTC.

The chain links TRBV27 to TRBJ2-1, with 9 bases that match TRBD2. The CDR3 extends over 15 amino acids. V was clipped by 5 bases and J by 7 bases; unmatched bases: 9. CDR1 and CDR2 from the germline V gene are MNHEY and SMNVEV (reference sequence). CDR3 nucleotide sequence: TGTGCCAGCAGTCAGGACGGACTAGCGACGAATGAGCAGTTCTTC. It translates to CASSQDGLATNEQFF.

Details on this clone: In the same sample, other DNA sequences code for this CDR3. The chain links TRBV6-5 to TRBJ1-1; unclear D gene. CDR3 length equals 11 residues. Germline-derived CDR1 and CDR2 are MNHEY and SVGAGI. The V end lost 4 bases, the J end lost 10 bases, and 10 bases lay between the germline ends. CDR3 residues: CASSSRAGAFF. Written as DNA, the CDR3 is TGTGCCAGCAGTTCTAGGGCGGGAGCTTTCTTT.

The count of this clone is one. CDR3 sequence reads: CASSLTGDLQPQHF. The CDR3 DNA follows: TGTGCCAGCAGCTTGACAGGGGACCTTCAGCCCCAGCATTTT. The rearrangement joins TRBV7-9 to TRBJ1-5; TRBD1 matches at 8 bases. Losses at the gene ends were 3 bases for V and 6 bases for J; bases not matched to a gene: 4. CDR1 and CDR2 (germline): SEHNR, FQNEAQ (reference sequence). The CDR3 covers 14 residues.